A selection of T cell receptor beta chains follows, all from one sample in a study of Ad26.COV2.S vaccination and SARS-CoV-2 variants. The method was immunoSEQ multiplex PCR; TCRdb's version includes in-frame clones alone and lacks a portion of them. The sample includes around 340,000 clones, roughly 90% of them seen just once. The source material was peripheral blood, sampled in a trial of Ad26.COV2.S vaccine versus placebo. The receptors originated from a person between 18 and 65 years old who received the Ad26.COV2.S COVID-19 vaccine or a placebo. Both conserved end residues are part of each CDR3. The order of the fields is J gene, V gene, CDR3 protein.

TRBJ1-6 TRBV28 CASSLRHPGGRGSPLHF
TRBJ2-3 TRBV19 CASSSWDETSTDTQYF
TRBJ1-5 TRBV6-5 CASTGQSYSNQPQHF
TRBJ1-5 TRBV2 CASTRGYNQPQHF
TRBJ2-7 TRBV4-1 CASSQDGTGVSYEQYF
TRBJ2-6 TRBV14 CASSPLQGLPGANVLTF
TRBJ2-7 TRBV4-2 CASSQNYRDEQYF
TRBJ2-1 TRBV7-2 CASSFGLASGAGVF
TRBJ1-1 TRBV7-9 CASSLGVQVLNTEAFF
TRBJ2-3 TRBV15 CATSVQGEDTQYF
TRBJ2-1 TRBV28 CASSLRTSGSYYNEQFF
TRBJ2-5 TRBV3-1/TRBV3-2 CASSQDFGDLVETQYF
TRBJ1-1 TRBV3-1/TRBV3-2 CASSQGLRGRRTEAFF